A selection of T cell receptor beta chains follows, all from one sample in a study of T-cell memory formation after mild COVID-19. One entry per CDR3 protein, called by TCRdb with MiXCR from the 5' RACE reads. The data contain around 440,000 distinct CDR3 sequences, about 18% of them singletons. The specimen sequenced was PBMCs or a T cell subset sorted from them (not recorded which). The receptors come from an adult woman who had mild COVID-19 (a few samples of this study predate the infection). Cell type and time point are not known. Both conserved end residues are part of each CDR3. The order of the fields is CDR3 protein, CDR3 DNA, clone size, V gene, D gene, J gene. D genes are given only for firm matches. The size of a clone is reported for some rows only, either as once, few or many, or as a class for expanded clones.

CASSRDRGIAGELFF | TGTGCCAGCAGCCGAGACAGGGGAATCGCCGGGGAGCTGTTTTTT | few | TRBV7-8 | TRBD1 | TRBJ2-2
CASSEDRLYEQYF | TGTGCCAGCAGTGAAGACAGGCTCTACGAGCAGTACTTC | - | TRBV5-6 | - | TRBJ2-7
CASSGLETQYF | TGTGCCAGCAGTGGATTGGAGACCCAGTACTTC | many | TRBV2 | - | TRBJ2-5
CSVEGRGGGYEQYF | TGCAGCGTTGAAGGCAGGGGGGGAGGCTACGAGCAGTACTTC | few | TRBV29-1 | - | TRBJ2-7
CASSLAGSQTFF | TGTGCCAGCAGCTTAGCGGGGTCCCAAACTTTCTTT | - | TRBV7-9 | - | TRBJ1-1
CATRGQGYTEFTGELFF | TGTGCCACCAGAGGACAGGGATATACGGAATTTACCGGGGAGCTGTTTTTT | few | TRBV24-1 | TRBD1 | TRBJ2-2
CASSAGQGGRQPQHF | TGTGCCAGCAGCGCCGGACAGGGTGGCCGGCAGCCCCAGCATTTT | - | TRBV2 | TRBD1 | TRBJ1-5
CATSRGFGDTEAFF | TGTGCCACCAGCAGAGGTTTCGGGGACACTGAAGCTTTCTTT | - | TRBV15 | - | TRBJ1-1
CASSLDKPGGTGETQYF | TGCGCCAGCAGCTTGGATAAGCCGGGGGGAACAGGAGAGACCCAGTACTTC | few | TRBV5-1 | TRBD2 | TRBJ2-5
CATYRRGYTF | TGTGCCACCTACCGGAGAGGCTACACCTTC | - | TRBV7-2 | - | TRBJ1-2
CASSQEQVTEQYF | TGTGCCAGCAGCCAAGAACAGGTGACCGAGCAGTACTTC | - | TRBV14 | - | TRBJ2-7
CASSYNRGNTEAFF | TGTGCCAGCAGTTATAACAGGGGGAACACTGAAGCTTTCTTT | - | TRBV14 | TRBD1 | TRBJ1-1
CATSDFALLGSPSPYEQYF | TGTGCCACCAGTGATTTCGCCCTCTTAGGCTCCCCGTCACCCTACGAGCAGTACTTC | - | TRBV24-1 | - | TRBJ2-7
CASSQALAFGQYF | TGCGCCAGCAGCCAAGCCCTAGCCTTCGGGCAGTACTTC | many | TRBV4-1 | - | TRBJ2-7
CASSQRGTDNEQFF | TGCGCCAGCAGCCAGCGGGGAACTGACAATGAGCAGTTCTTC | few | TRBV4-1 | - | TRBJ2-1
CSAAQGGETQYF | TGCAGTGCCGCACAGGGAGGAGAGACCCAGTACTTC | few | TRBV20-1 | - | TRBJ2-5